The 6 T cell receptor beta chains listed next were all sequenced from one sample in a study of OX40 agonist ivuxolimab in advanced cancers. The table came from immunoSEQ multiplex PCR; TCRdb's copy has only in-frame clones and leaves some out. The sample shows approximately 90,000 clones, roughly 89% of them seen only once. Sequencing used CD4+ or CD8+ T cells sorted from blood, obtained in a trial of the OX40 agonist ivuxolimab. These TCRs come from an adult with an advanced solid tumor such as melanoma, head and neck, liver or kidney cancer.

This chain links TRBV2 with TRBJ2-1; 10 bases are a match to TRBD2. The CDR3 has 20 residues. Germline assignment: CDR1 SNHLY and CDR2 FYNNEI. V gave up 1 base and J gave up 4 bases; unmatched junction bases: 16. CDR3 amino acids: CASSEESGLAVPSKYNEQFF. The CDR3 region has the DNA TGTGCCAGCAGTGAAGAAAGCGGACTAGCGGTACCCTCAAAGTACAATGAGCAGTTCTTC. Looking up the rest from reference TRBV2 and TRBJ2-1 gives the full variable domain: EPEVTQTPSHQVTQMGQEVILRCVPISNHLYFYWYRQILGQKVEFLVSFYNNEISEKSEIFDDQFSVERPDGSNFTLKIRSTKLEDSAMYFCASSEESGLAVPSKYNEQFFGPGTRLTVL.

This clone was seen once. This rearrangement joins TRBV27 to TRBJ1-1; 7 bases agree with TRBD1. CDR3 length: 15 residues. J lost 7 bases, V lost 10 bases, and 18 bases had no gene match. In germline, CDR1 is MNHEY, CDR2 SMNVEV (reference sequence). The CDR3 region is CAILRWTGLDFEAFF. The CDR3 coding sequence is TGTGCCATCCTCCGATGGACAGGCCTAGATTTTGAAGCTTTCTTT.

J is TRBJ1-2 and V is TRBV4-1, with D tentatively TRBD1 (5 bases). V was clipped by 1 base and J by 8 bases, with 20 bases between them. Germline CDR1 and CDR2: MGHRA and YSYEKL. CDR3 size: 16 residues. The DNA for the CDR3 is TGCGCCAGCAGCCAAGGATGGCAGGGAGGGTTGAAGGGCTACACCTTC. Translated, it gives CASSQGWQGGLKGYTF.

DNA of the CDR3: TGTGCCAGTAGTCTCATGAGGGGTTCCTACAATGAGCAGTTCTTC. Translation gives CASSLMRGSYNEQFF. This sequence joins TRBV19 and TRBJ2-1; D might be TRBD1 or TRBD2, each matching 5 bases. The germline V gene has CDR1 LNHDA and CDR2 SQIVND (reference sequence). The V end was cut by 5 bases, the J end by 1 base, with 12 bases between. The CDR3 consists of 15 residues.

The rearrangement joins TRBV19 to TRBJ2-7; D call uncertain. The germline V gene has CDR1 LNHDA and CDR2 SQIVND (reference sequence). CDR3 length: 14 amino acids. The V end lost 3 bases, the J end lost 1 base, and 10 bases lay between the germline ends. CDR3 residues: CASSMVGPSYEQYF. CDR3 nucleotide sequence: TGTGCCAGTAGTATGGTGGGTCCGTCCTACGAGCAGTACTTC.

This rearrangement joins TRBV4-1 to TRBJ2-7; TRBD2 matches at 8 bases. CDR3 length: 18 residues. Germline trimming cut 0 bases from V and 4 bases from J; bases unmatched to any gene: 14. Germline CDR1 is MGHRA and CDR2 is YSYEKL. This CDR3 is CASSQDSGNWGEAYEQYF. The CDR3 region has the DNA TGCGCCAGCAGCCAAGATAGCGGGAACTGGGGAGAGGCATACGAGCAGTACTTC.